This is a list of T cell receptor beta chains from one sample in a study of blood T cell repertoires in COVID-19. Assay used: immunoSEQ multiplex PCR; TCRdb lists only in-frame clones, some missing. The sample gives over 100,000 clones, around 89% of which show up once; approximately 1.1% is in the top ten. Sequencing was done on a sample of peripheral blood. The receptors originated from a human donor in a cohort sampled during active COVID-19. Both conserved end residues are part of each CDR3. Fields, in order: V gene, D gene, CDR3 protein. D genes are given only for firm matches.

>TRBV28|TRBD1
CATTQGAPTEAFF
>TRBV19|TRBD1
CASSHGGQPTGYTF
>TRBV7-9|-
CASSSDSRYGYTF
>TRBV7-9|TRBD2
CASTPTFGLAGGYEQFF
>TRBV7-2|-
CASRGQGREAFF
>TRBV7-9|-
CASSPRNEQFF
>TRBV6-4|-
CASSDSRSPPLGTNEKLFF
>TRBV18|TRBD2
CASSPPVSGRTDTQYF
>TRBV7-2|-
CASTLAGSSGNTIYF
>TRBV2|-
CAARSRGTEAFF